Described below is a single T cell receptor beta chain sequence and its context. What it binds is unknown. Repertoires were generated with immunoSEQ multiplex PCR, while TCRdb's copy carries only in-frame clones and drops some. Here the sample spans over 450,000 clones, 80% to 90% being singletons. This CDR3 is built from 15 residues. Germline lookup yields CDR1 SQVTM and CDR2 ANQGSEA. V lost 1 base, J lost 4 bases, and 8 bases stayed unmatched. This sample was included in a study of Ad26.COV2.S vaccination and SARS-CoV-2 variants. Study overall: Among those in the COV1001 Ad26.COV2.S trial arm was the donor. Regarding the study as a whole: Using TCR breadth and depth analyses may have led to underestimated total T cell responses.

As to treatment: some 20 received Ad26.COV2.S at low or high dose, single or two shots; roughly five received placebo; per-sample allocation not given. Samples analyzed were those drawn on day 63 after the first vaccine or placebo injection. Boston provided a donor who was an adult aged 18-55 years. This rearrangement joins TRBV29-1 to TRBJ1-1, with TRBD1 matching 8 bases. Specimen: peripheral blood, collected in a trial of Ad26.COV2.S vaccine versus placebo. The source is a person aged 18 to 59 who received the Ad26.COV2.S COVID-19 vaccine or a placebo. This CDR3 is CSVEGRRQGTTEAFF. The CDR3 DNA follows: TGCAGCGTTGAAGGACGCCGACAGGGGACCACTGAAGCTTTCTTT.